A single sample gave rise to the 15 T cell receptor beta chains below, sequenced in a study of T cells in Graves' hyperthyroidism and ophthalmopathy (dated by TCRdb to about 2019). To prepare the library, multiplex PCR was applied. The sample was run on an Illumina HiSeq 2000. The TCR beta CDR3 regions were amplified from RNA transcripts. For the first round of RT-PCR on the TCR CDR3, the HTBI primer set was used together with the Qiagen OneStep RT-PCR kit. The public reads were reanalyzed by TCRdb: fastp trimming at Q25, MiXCR alignment, in-frame beta chains only. One record per CDR3 amino acid sequence lists the most common genes and DNA. The sample table shows around 620,000 distinct CDR3 sequences, and 14% are seen once. The ten biggest clones cover roughly 7% of the sample. The sample was blood. The receptors shown here come from a woman younger than 35 with Graves' ophthalmopathy.

This clonotype was seen ten or more times. V is TRBV7-2 and J is TRBJ2-1; D call uncertain. CDR1 and CDR2 (germline): SGHTA, FQGNSA. V dropped 4 bases and J dropped 2 bases, with 15 bases sitting between them. This CDR3 contains 16 residues. CDR3 region: CASSYPGSLPYNEQFF. The DNA for the CDR3 is TGTGCCAGCAGCTACCCCGGCAGCCTACCCTACAATGAGCAGTTCTTC.

This clonotype was counted at least ten times. This sequence joins TRBV5-1 and TRBJ1-1; TRBD1 aligns across 8 bases. The junction had 7 bases not matched to a gene; V was cut back by 7 bases and J by 5 bases. The CDR3 sequence is 13 residues long. The V gene's germline CDR1 is SGHRS and CDR2 YFSETQ. CDR3 nucleotides: TGCGCCAGCCAACAGGGGGGAAGGACTGAAGCTTTCTTT. Translated: CASQQGGRTEAFF.

The V and J genes are TRBV4-2 and TRBJ2-2, with D hard to call. V lost 0 bases and J 3 bases, leaving 5 bases between the germline ends. CDR1 is LGHNA, CDR2 YNFKEQ, per germline. CDR3 size: 14 residues. CDR3 in amino acids: CASSQEADTGELFF. CDR3 sequence (DNA): TGTGCCAGCAGCCAAGAGGCAGACACCGGGGAGCTGTTTTTT.

The sample holds many counts of this clonotype. The chain uses TRBV27 and TRBJ2-1; no clear D gene. V lost 2 bases and J 2 bases, leaving 10 bases between the germline ends. From germline, CDR1 is MNHEY and CDR2 SMNVEV (reference sequence). This CDR3 has 15 residues. The CDR3 region is CASSLVVRPYNEQFF. The CDR3 DNA is TGTGCCAGCAGTTTAGTAGTTCGGCCCTACAATGAGCAGTTCTTC.

This clonotype was recorded many times. This chain joins TRBV5-1 and TRBJ2-7, with TRBD1 matching over 10 bases. The V gene end was trimmed by 7 bases and the J gene end by 6 bases; junction bases not matched to a gene: 16. From germline, CDR1 is SGHRS and CDR2 YFSETQ. The CDR3 is made up of 16 amino acids. This CDR3 is CASAEDGGTGAGEQYF. CDR3 DNA: TGCGCCAGCGCTGAGGATGGGGGGACAGGGGCTGGCGAGCAGTACTTC. The full variable domain, with the rest looked up from reference TRBV5-1 and TRBJ2-7, is KAGVTQTPRYLIKTRGQQVTLSCSPISGHRSVSWYQQTPGQGLQFLFEYFSETQRNKGNFPGRFSGRQFSNSRSEMNVSTLELGDSALYLCASAEDGGTGAGEQYFGPGTRLTVT.

This clonotype was detected ten times or more. CDR3 in DNA: TGTGCCAGCAGCCCGGACAGGTTCCACGAGCAGTACTTC. Protein product: CASSPDRFHEQYF. This chain joins TRBV7-6 and TRBJ2-7, with 7 bases lining up with TRBD1. Per the germline V gene, CDR1 is SGHVS and CDR2 is FNYEAQ. This CDR3 region has 13 residues. V was pared by 5 bases and J by 5 bases, with 6 bases of the junction left unmatched. Full variable domain (rest looked up from reference TRBV7-6 and TRBJ2-7): GAGVSQSPRYKVTKRGQDVALRCDPISGHVSLYWYRQALGQGPEFLTYFNYEAQQDKSGLPNDRFSAERPEGSISTLTIQRTEQRDSAMYRCASSPDRFHEQYFGPGTRLTVT.

The table lists this clonotype with many counts. The chain joins TRBV28 to TRBJ1-2; D is perhaps TRBD1 (6 bases). The germline V and J ends were trimmed by 3 bases and 4 bases, with 15 bases remaining between them. Germline-derived CDR1 and CDR2 are MDHEN and SYDVKM. This CDR3 is 15 amino acids long. This chain's CDR3 is CASSFLQQGPYGYTF. Here the CDR3 DNA reads TGTGCCAGCAGTTTCCTTCAACAGGGTCCCTATGGCTACACCTTC.

This clonotype was picked up many times. The V gene is TRBV12-3 or TRBV12-4, the J gene TRBJ2-1; D is uncertain. V lost 7 bases and J lost 6, with 4 bases in between. The CDR3 runs 10 residues. The CDR3 region has the DNA TGTGCCAGCATCGGCAATGAGCAGTTCTTC. Protein sequence: CASIGNEQFF.

The table lists this clonotype with a few counts. The rearrangement links TRBV2 to TRBJ1-2; no definite D call. V lost 6 bases to trimming and J lost 14 bases, with 22 bases between them. Germline-derived CDR1 and CDR2 are SNHLY and FYNNEI. The CDR3 is 13 amino acids. The CDR3 protein is CASSQDSRTPFTF. The CDR3 nucleotides are TGTGCCAGCAGCCAAGATTCAAGGACCCCTTTTACCTTC.

This clonotype was detected only a few times. The chain has TRBV19 and TRBJ2-3; possibly TRBD2 for D (6 bases). Trimming removed 7 bases from V and 5 bases from J, with 10 bases in between. Per germline, CDR1 LNHDA and CDR2 SQIVND (reference sequence). This CDR3 spans 12 amino acids. The CDR3 DNA sequence: TGTGCCAGTACGACCGGGGGAGATACGCAGTATTTT. Protein sequence: CASTTGGDTQYF.

This clonotype was seen ten or more times. J is TRBJ1-1 and V is TRBV6-1; D is unclear. Germline-derived CDR1 and CDR2 are MNHNS and SASEGT. The ends were cut back, 5 bases at V and 4 bases at J, with 14 bases in the middle. This CDR3 has 14 amino acids. The CDR3 coding sequence is TGTGCCAGCAGTTTATCATCCGGCGGCACTGAAGCTTTCTTT. Its translation: CASSLSSGGTEAFF.

The genes are TRBV4-1 and TRBJ2-1, with 10 bases matching TRBD2. Germline V gene sequence: CDR1 MGHRA, CDR2 YSYEKL. Germline trimming cut 1 base from V and 8 bases from J; bases unmatched to any gene: 8. The CDR3 runs 16 residues. The CDR3 here is CASSQAAGTSVYEQFF. The DNA for the CDR3 is TGCGCCAGCAGCCAAGCTGCCGGGACTAGCGTCTATGAGCAGTTCTTC.

This clonotype has more than one count but fewer than ten. The rearrangement links TRBV12-3 or TRBV12-4 to TRBJ1-2; no firm D call. V lost 5 bases and J lost 6, with 13 bases in between. The CDR3 is made up of 13 amino acids. In DNA form, the CDR3 reads TGTGCCAGCAGTCCAACATCGAGACATGGCTACACCTTC. Amino acid sequence: CASSPTSRHGYTF.

Many counts were recorded for this clonotype. The rearrangement uses TRBV7-9 and TRBJ2-1, with 8 bases fitting TRBD2. Germline CDR1 is SEHNR and CDR2 is FQNEAQ (reference sequence). The CDR3 contains 15 residues. Trimming removed 1 base from V and 6 bases from J; junction bases left unmatched: 5. CDR3 sequence (DNA): TGTGCCAGCAGCTTAGGGGCGGGAGGAGGCAATGAGCAGTTCTTC. This encodes CASSLGAGGGNEQFF.

The rearrangement links TRBV5-4 to TRBJ2-2; 9 bases are a match to TRBD1. Germline-derived CDR1 and CDR2 are SGHNT and YYREEE (reference sequence). This CDR3 is built from 16 residues. J lost 5 bases, V lost 3 bases, and 8 bases had no gene match. The CDR3 DNA sequence: TGTGCCAGCAGCTCAAGGACAGGGGTAGAGACCGGGGAGCTGTTTTTT. As protein: CASSSRTGVETGELFF.